These 13 T cell receptor beta chains share one sample of origin, sequenced in a study of T cell changes during pregnancy in multiple sclerosis. The protocol was immunoSEQ multiplex PCR, while the TCRdb copy is restricted to in-frame clones and leaves out a portion. Of 90,000 to 95,000 clones in the sample, 90% to 95% were seen once. The sample here was peripheral blood, taken in the first trimester of pregnancy. The receptors derive from a female donor with multiple sclerosis, enrolled in a pregnancy study.

This chain uses TRBV7-8 with TRBJ2-1; 15 bases agree with TRBD2. Trimming cost V 4 bases and J 9 bases; bases outside gene matches: 7. CDR3 size: 16 residues. Germline V gene data show CDR1 as SGHVS and CDR2 as FQNEAQ. The CDR3 region is CASSWTSGGAPSEQFF. The CDR3 nucleotides are TGTGCCAGCAGCTGGACTAGCGGGGGGGCCCCTAGTGAGCAGTTCTTC.

The chain uses TRBV19 and TRBJ1-3; D not certain. The germline V gene encodes CDR1 LNHDA and CDR2 SQIVND (reference sequence). V lost 10 bases and J 0 bases, leaving 16 bases between the germline ends. The CDR3 consists of 15 residues. For the CDR3, the DNA is TGTGCCACCTCTCAAACCCGGTCCTCTGGAAACACCATATATTTT. Its protein product is CATSQTRSSGNTIYF.

The rearrangement links TRBV7-9 to TRBJ2-2; TRBD1 agrees at 7 bases. Trimming removed 3 bases from V and 4 bases from J; junction bases left unmatched: 11. This CDR3 spans 17 amino acids. Germline loops: CDR1 SEHNR, CDR2 FQNEAQ (reference sequence). The CDR3: CASSLVRTGPFTGELFF. The CDR3 DNA reads TGTGCCAGCAGCTTGGTTAGGACAGGTCCTTTCACCGGGGAGCTGTTTTTT.

This chain links TRBV7-9 with TRBJ1-3; D not resolved. Germline CDR1 is SEHNR and CDR2 is FQNEAQ (reference sequence). CDR3 size: 13 residues. V lost 5 bases to trimming and J lost 0 bases, with 5 bases between them. The CDR3 reads CASSVRSGNTIYF. The CDR3 DNA sequence: TGTGCCAGCAGCGTCCGCTCTGGAAACACCATATATTTT.

The CDR3 loop is CASSWSGAEAFF. For the CDR3, the DNA is TGCGCCAGCAGCTGGTCGGGGGCTGAAGCTTTCTTT. The chain joins TRBV5-1 to TRBJ1-1; weak D call: TRBD1 (5 bases). This CDR3 region has 12 residues. Germline-derived CDR1 and CDR2 are SGHRS and YFSETQ. V lost 3 bases and J lost 6, with 9 bases in between.

The rearrangement joins TRBV5-6 to TRBJ1-2; D gene uncertain. The length of the CDR3 is 12 residues. V was shortened by 2 bases and J by 4 bases, with 6 bases between the two germline ends. Per germline, CDR1 SGHDT and CDR2 YYEEEE. The CDR3 nucleotides are TGTGCCAGCAGCTTAGAGCCCTATGGCTACACCTTC. Protein product: CASSLEPYGYTF.

This chain uses TRBV6-5 with TRBJ1-6, with TRBD1 identical over 8 bases. CDR1 and CDR2 from the germline V gene are MNHEY and SVGAGI. V lost 6 bases to trimming and J lost 11 bases; unmatched junction nucleotides: 9. The CDR3 contains 14 residues. The CDR3 loop reads CASSAGGSTPPLHF. The CDR3 DNA follows: TGTGCCAGCAGCGCAGGGGGCTCGACGCCACCCCTCCACTTT.

This clone came up a few times. The genes are TRBV19 and TRBJ1-6; tentative D call: TRBD1 (6 bases). CDR1 and CDR2 from the germline V gene are LNHDA and SQIVND (reference sequence). This CDR3 has 12 residues. V was clipped by 6 bases and J by 8 bases, with 8 bases between them. The CDR3 loop reads CASRQGDSPLHF. In DNA, the CDR3 is TGTGCCAGTAGACAGGGAGATTCACCCCTCCACTTT.

This chain connects TRBV5-6 to TRBJ1-2; 7 bases fit TRBD1. The V gene end was trimmed by 4 bases and the J gene end by 4 bases; junction bases not matched to a gene: 7. The CDR3 has 14 residues. The germline CDR1 and CDR2 sequences are SGHDT and YYEEEE. CDR3 bases: TGTGCCAGCAGCATTTCGGACAGGTCCTATGGCTACACCTTC. Amino acid sequence: CASSISDRSYGYTF.

The chain couples TRBV5-4 to TRBJ1-1, with 7 bases that match TRBD1. Losses at the gene ends were 1 base for V and 3 bases for J; bases not matched to a gene: 6. The germline CDR1 and CDR2 sequences are SGHNT and YYREEE (reference sequence). This CDR3 comprises 15 residues. CDR3 loop: CASSLFDQGDTEAFF. CDR3 DNA sequence: TGTGCCAGCAGCTTGTTTGATCAGGGGGACACTGAAGCTTTCTTT.

This chain links TRBV7-2 with TRBJ1-3; D is possibly TRBD1 (5 bases). V lost 5 bases and J 4 bases, leaving 12 bases between the germline ends. This CDR3 has 14 amino acids. CDR1 is SGHTA and CDR2 is FQGNSA in the germline V gene. CDR3 in amino acids: CASSKPGSGNTIYF. The CDR3 region has the DNA TGTGCCAGCAGCAAACCAGGGTCGGGAAACACCATATATTTT.

The V gene is TRBV6-5, the J gene TRBJ2-1, with TRBD1 identical over 9 bases. Germline CDR1 reads MNHEY; CDR2 reads SVGAGI. The CDR3 runs to 14 residues. The ends lost 6 bases at V and 4 bases at J; junction bases unmatched: 4. DNA for the CDR3: TGTGCCAGCAGCTACGGACAGGGGTACAATGAGCAGTTCTTC. It yields the protein CASSYGQGYNEQFF.

CDR3 protein: CASRGGLAKETQYF. The CDR3 bases are TGTGCCAGCAGGGGTGGACTAGCAAAAGAGACCCAGTACTTC. This chain joins TRBV6-6 and TRBJ2-5; 8 bases match TRBD2. V shed 6 bases, J shed 3 bases, and the junction held 6 bases outside the gene matches. This CDR3 comprises 14 residues. Germline assignment: CDR1 MNHNY and CDR2 SVGAGI (reference sequence).